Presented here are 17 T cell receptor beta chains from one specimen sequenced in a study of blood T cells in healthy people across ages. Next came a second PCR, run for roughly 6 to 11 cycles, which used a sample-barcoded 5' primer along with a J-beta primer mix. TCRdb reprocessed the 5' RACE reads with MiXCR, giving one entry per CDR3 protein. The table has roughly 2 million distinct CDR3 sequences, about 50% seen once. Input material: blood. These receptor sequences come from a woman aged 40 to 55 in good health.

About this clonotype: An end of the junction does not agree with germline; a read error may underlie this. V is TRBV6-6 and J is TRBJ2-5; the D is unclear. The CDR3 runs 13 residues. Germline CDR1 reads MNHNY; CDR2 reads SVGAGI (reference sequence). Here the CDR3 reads CASSYVRQETLYF. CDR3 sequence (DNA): TGTGCCAGCAGTTACGTCAGGCAAGAGACCCTGTACTTC.

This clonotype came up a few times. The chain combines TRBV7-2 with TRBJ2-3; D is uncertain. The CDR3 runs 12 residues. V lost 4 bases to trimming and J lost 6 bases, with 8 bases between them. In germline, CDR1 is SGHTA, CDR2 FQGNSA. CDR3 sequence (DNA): TGTGCCAGCAGCTGGGTATCTGATACGCAGTATTTT. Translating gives CASSWVSDTQYF.

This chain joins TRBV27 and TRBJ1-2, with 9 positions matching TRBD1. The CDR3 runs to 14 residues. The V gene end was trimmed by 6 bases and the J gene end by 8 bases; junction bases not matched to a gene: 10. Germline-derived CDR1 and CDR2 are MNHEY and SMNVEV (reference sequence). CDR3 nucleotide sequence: TGTGCCAGCAGCCCCTCGGGACAGGGTGGGGGCTACACCTTC. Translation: CASSPSGQGGGYTF.

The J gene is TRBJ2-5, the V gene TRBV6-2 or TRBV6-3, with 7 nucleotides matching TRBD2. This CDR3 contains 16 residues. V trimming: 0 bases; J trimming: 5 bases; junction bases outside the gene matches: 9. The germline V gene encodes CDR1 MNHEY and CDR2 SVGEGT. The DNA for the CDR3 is TGTGCCAGCAGTTACTCAAGACGGGGGGAGAGGGAGACCCAGTACTTC. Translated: CASSYSRRGERETQYF.

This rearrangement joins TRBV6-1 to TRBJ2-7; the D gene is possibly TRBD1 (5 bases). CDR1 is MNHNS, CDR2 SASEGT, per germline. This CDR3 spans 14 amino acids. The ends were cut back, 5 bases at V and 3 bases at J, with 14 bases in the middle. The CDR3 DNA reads TGTGCCAGCAGTCCCCTGACAGTCAGCTACGAGCAGTACTTC. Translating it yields CASSPLTVSYEQYF.

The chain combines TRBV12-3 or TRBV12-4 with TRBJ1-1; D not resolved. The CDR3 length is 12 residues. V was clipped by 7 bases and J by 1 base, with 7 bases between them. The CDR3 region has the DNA TGTGCCAGCAAATTCAAGAACACTGAAGCTTTCTTT. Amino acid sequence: CASKFKNTEAFF.

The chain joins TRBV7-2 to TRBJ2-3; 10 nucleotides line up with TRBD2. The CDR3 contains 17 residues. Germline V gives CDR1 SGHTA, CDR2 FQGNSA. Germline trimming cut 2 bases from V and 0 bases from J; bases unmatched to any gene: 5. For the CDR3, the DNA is TGTGCCAGCAGCTTACGGTCTAGCGGGGGAAGCACAGATACGCAGTATTTT. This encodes CASSLRSSGGSTDTQYF.

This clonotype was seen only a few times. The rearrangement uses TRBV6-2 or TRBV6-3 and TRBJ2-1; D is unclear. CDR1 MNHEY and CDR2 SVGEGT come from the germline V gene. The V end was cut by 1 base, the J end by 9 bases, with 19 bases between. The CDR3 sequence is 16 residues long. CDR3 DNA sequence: TGTGCCAGCAGTTACTTGGAGAAGGGCTTAGGTTTTGAGCAGTTCTTC. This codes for CASSYLEKGLGFEQFF.

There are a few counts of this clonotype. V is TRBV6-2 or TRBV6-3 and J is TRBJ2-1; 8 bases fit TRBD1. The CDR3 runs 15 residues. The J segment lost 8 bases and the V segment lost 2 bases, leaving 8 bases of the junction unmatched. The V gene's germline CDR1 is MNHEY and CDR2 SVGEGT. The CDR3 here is CASSYAGQGGYEQFF. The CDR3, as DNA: TGTGCCAGCAGTTACGCAGGACAGGGAGGCTATGAGCAGTTCTTC.

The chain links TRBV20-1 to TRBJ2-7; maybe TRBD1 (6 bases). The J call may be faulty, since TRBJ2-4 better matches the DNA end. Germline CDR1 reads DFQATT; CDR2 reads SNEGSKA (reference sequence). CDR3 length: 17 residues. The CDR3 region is CSAKIRPVGQMMNIQYF. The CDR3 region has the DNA TGCAGTGCTAAGATTAGGCCTGTAGGACAGATGATGAACATTCAGTACTTC.

Here the CDR3 reads CASSLEVGGITKNIQYF. As DNA, the CDR3 is TGTGCCAGCAGCTTAGAGGTGGGGGGTATAACCAAAAACATTCAGTACTTC. This rearrangement joins TRBV7-9 to TRBJ2-4; weak D call: TRBD2 (6 bases). The V end lost 1 base, the J end lost 2 bases, and 15 bases lay between the germline ends. The CDR3 spans 17 residues. The V gene's germline CDR1 is SEHNR and CDR2 FQNEAQ (reference sequence).

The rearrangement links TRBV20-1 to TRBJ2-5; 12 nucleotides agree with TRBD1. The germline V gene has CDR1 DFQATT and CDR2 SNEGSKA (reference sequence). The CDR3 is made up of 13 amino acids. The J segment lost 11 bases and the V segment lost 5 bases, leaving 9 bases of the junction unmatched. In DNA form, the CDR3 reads TGCAGTGCTCACCGGGACAGGGGGCCTGAGCAGTACTTC. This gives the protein CSAHRDRGPEQYF.

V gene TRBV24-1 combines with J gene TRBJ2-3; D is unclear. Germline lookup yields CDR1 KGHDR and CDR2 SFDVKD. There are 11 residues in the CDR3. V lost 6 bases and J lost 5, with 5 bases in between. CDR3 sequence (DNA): TGTGCCACCAGTCTGGGAGATACGCAGTATTTT. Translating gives CATSLGDTQYF.

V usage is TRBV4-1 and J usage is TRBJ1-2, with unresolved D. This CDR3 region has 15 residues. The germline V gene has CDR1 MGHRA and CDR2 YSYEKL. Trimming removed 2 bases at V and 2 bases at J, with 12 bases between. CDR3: CASSQSPTNNYGYTF. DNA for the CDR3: TGCGCCAGCAGCCAAAGCCCGACGAACAACTATGGCTACACCTTC.

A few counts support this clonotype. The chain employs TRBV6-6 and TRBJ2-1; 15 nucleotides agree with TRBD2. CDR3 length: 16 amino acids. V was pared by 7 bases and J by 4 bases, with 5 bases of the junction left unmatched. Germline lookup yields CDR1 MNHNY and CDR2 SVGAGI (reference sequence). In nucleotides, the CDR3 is TGTGCCAGCACCGGGACTAGCGGGGGGCCATACAATGAGCAGTTCTTC. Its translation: CASTGTSGGPYNEQFF.

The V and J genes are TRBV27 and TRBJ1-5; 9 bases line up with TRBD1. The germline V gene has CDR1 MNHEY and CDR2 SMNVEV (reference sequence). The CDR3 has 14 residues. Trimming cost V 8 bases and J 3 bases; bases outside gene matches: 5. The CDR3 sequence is CASGQGKFNQPQHF. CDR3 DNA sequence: TGTGCCAGCGGACAGGGGAAATTCAATCAGCCCCAGCATTTT.

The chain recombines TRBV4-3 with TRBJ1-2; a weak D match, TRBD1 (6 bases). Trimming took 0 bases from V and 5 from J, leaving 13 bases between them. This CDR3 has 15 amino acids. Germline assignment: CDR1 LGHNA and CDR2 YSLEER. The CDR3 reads CASSQEGRGAYGYTF. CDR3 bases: TGCGCCAGCAGCCAAGAGGGCAGGGGTGCATATGGCTACACCTTC.